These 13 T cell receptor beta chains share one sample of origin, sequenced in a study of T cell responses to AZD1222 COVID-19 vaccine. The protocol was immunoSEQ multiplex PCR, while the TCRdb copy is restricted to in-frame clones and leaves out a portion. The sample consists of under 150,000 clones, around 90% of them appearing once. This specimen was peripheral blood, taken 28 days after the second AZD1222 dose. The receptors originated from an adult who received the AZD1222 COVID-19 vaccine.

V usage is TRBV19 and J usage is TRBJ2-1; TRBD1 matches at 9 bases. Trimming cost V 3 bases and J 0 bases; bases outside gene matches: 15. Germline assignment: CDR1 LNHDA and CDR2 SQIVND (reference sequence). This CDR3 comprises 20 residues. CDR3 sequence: CASSMRGGTGTLSSYNEQFF. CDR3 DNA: TGTGCCAGTAGTATGAGGGGGGGGACAGGGACCCTCAGCTCCTACAATGAGCAGTTCTTC.

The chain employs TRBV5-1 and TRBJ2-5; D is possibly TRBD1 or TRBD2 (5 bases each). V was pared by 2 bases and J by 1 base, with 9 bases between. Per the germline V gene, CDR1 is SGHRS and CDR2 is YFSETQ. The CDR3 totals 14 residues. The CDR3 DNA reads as TGCGCCAGCAGCTTTACTGGGGGCCAAGAGACCCAGTACTTC. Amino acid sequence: CASSFTGGQETQYF.

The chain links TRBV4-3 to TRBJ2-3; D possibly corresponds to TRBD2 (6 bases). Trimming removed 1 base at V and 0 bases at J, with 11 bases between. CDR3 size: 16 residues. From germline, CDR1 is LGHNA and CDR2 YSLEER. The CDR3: CASSQGVSGSTDTQYF. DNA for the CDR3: TGCGCCAGCAGCCAAGGGGTTAGCGGAAGCACAGATACGCAGTATTTT.

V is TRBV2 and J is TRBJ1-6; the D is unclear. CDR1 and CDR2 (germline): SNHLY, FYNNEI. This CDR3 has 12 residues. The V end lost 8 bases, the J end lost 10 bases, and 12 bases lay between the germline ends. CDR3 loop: CASGRRGSPLHF. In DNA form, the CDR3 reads TGTGCCAGCGGCCGCAGAGGCTCACCCCTCCACTTT.

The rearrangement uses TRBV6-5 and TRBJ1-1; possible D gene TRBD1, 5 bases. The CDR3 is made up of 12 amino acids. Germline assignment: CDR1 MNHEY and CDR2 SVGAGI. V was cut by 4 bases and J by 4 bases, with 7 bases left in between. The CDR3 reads CASSSQGTEAFF. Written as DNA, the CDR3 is TGTGCCAGCAGTTCGCAGGGCACTGAAGCTTTCTTT.

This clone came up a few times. The CDR3 here is CASSVGDSSYNEQFF. The CDR3 DNA reads as TGTGCCAGCAGCGTAGGCGATAGCTCCTACAATGAGCAGTTCTTC. V gene TRBV9 combines with J gene TRBJ2-1; no definite D call. Germline CDR1 is SGDLS and CDR2 is YYNGEE. The V and J ends lost 0 bases and 0 bases respectively, with 7 bases between them. The CDR3 sequence is 15 residues long.

For the CDR3, the DNA is TGCGCCAGCAGTGTGGACAGGGGACGGATTGAGCCCCAGCATTTT. Translated, it gives CASSVDRGRIEPQHF. This chain joins TRBV10-2 and TRBJ1-5; 9 bases line up with TRBD1. The CDR3 covers 15 residues. Trimming at V came to 4 bases and at J to 8 bases, leaving 9 bases not matched to a gene. Germline CDR1 reads WSHSY; CDR2 reads SAAADI.

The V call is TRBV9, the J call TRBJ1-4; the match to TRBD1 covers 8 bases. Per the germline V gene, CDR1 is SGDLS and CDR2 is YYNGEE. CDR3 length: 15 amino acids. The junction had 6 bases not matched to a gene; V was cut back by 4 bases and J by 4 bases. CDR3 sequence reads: CASSPGQGFNEKLFF. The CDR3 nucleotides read TGTGCCAGCAGCCCCGGACAGGGATTTAATGAAAAACTGTTTTTT. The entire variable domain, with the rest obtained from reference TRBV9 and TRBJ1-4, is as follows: DSGVTQTPKHLITATGQRVTLRCSPRSGDLSVYWYQQSLDQGLQFLIQYYNGEERAKGNILERFSAQQFPDLHSELNLSSLELGDSALYFCASSPGQGFNEKLFFGSGTQLSVL.

CDR3 sequence: CASSLRQGYEQFF. CDR3 DNA: TGTGCCAGCAGCTTGAGACAGGGATATGAGCAGTTCTTC. The chain employs TRBV5-6 and TRBJ2-1; 7 positions match TRBD1. Per germline, CDR1 SGHDT and CDR2 YYEEEE. The V gene end was trimmed by 1 base and the J gene end by 8 bases; junction bases not matched to a gene: 3. This CDR3 contains 13 residues.

In nucleotides, the CDR3 is TGTGCCAGCAGCGTAGAGGGGGTCGGCACTGAAGCTTTCTTT. It specifies CASSVEGVGTEAFF. V is TRBV9 and J is TRBJ1-1, with a possible D match to TRBD1 (6 bases). The CDR3 extends over 14 amino acids. V was pared by 0 bases and J by 4 bases, with 10 bases between. The germline CDR1 and CDR2 sequences are SGDLS and YYNGEE.

The CDR3 sequence: CASSLAGGGYGYTF. In DNA, the CDR3 is TGTGCCAGCAGCTTAGCAGGGGGCGGCTATGGCTACACCTTC. The gene calls are TRBV7-9 and TRBJ1-2; TRBD1 agrees at 7 bases. There are 14 residues in the CDR3. Per the germline V gene, CDR1 is SEHNR and CDR2 is FQNEAQ (reference sequence). V shed 0 bases, J shed 4 bases, and the junction held 2 bases outside the gene matches.

The chain's CDR3 is CASSVDPGRDYNEQFF. CDR3 coding DNA: TGTGCCAGCAGCGTAGATCCGGGACGAGACTACAATGAGCAGTTCTTC. The chain employs TRBV9 and TRBJ2-1; D possibly matches TRBD1 or TRBD2 (5 bases each). The CDR3 contains 16 residues. Germline assignment: CDR1 SGDLS and CDR2 YYNGEE. V lost 0 bases to trimming and J lost 3 bases, with 13 bases between them.

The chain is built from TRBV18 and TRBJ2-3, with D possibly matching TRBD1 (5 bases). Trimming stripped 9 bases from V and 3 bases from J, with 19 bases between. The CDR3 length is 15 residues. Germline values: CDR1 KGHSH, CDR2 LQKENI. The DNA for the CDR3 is TGTGCCAGTTCTCAGAGAAGGGGCGCGACAGATACGCAGTATTTT. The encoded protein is CASSQRRGATDTQYF.